What follows are 15 T cell receptor beta chains derived from one specimen sequenced in a study of human T cells and chemical hapten exposure. TCRdb analysed the RACE reads with MiXCR anew, one entry per CDR3 protein. The top ten hold around 2% of the sample, which has 100,000 to 150,000 distinct CDR3 sequences, approximately 9.1% seen once. Time point of the sample: healthy volunteer bleed at 2 weeks. Unfractionated whole blood served as the source for total RNA extraction. The source material was whole blood. Receptors were obtained from a male donor in good health. Some clones in this sample may be carry-over from other donors' samples.

The gene calls are TRBV4-3 and TRBJ1-1; tentatively, D is TRBD1 (6 bases). From germline, CDR1 is LGHNA and CDR2 YSLEER. The length of the CDR3 is 13 residues. V was cut by 1 base and J by 6 bases, with 9 bases left in between. Here the CDR3 reads CASSQGGGAEAFF. The CDR3 DNA sequence: TGCGCCAGCAGCCAAGGCGGGGGCGCTGAAGCTTTCTTT.

This clonotype was seen ten or more times. The chain recombines TRBV11-3 with TRBJ2-1; the match to TRBD2 covers 12 bases. Germline V gene lookup returns CDR1 SGHNT and CDR2 YENEEA. CDR3 size: 17 residues. The V gene end was trimmed by 1 base and the J gene end by 8 bases; junction bases not matched to a gene: 9. The CDR3 reads CASSLGLTSGSRDEQFF. The DNA for the CDR3 is TGTGCCAGCAGCTTAGGCTTGACTAGCGGGAGTCGGGATGAGCAGTTCTTC.

The chain couples TRBV7-2 to TRBJ1-5; 9 bases align to TRBD1. V dropped 2 bases and J dropped 6; count of bases not matched to a gene: 8. The CDR3 has 16 amino acids. The germline V gene encodes CDR1 SGHTA and CDR2 FQGNSA. The CDR3 region is CASSLSGQGDIQPQHF. The CDR3, as DNA: TGTGCCAGCAGCTTATCGGGACAGGGCGATATTCAGCCCCAGCATTTT.

CDR3 sequence: CASSSRSRDRNTGELFF. As DNA, the CDR3 is TGTGCCAGCAGTTCCCGGAGCCGGGACAGAAACACCGGGGAGCTGTTTTTT. V and J are TRBV6-2 or TRBV6-3 and TRBJ2-2; 7 nucleotides match TRBD1. From germline, CDR1 is MNHEY and CDR2 SVGEGT. This CDR3 region has 17 residues. V shed 4 bases and J 2 bases; nucleotides not matched to a gene: 10.

This clonotype has only a few counts. The junction departs from the called germline gene at one end, perhaps through a read error. The chain is built from TRBV4-3 and TRBJ2-7, with D perhaps assigned TRBD1 or TRBD2 (5 bases each). The CDR3 has 13 residues. Germline V CDR1 and CDR2: LGHNA, YSLEER. The CDR3 region is CASSQEGAGLGNF. CDR3 coding DNA: TGCGCCAGCAGCCAAGAAGGGGCCGGGCTCGGGAACTTC.

The sample holds a few counts of this clonotype. The chain joins TRBV7-2 to TRBJ2-5, with D perhaps matching TRBD1 (7 bases). V lost 5 bases and J 4 bases, leaving 17 bases between the germline ends. Germline CDR1 and CDR2: SGHTA and FQGNSA. The CDR3 totals 15 residues. CDR3 nucleotide sequence: TGTGCCAGCAGCCAACACCAGGGGGGAAGAGAGACCCAGTACTTC. Translated: CASSQHQGGRETQYF.

This rearrangement joins TRBV9 to TRBJ2-7, with TRBD2 matching over 9 bases. The CDR3 spans 14 residues. V lost 4 bases to trimming and J lost 3 bases; unmatched junction nucleotides: 5. Per germline, CDR1 SGDLS and CDR2 YYNGEE. CDR3: CASSPRTSDYEQYF. CDR3 coding DNA: TGTGCCAGCAGCCCTAGGACTAGCGACTACGAGCAGTACTTC.

A few counts support this clonotype. The chain has TRBV6-1 and TRBJ2-2; D unclear. The CDR3 spans 14 residues. CDR1 and CDR2 (germline): MNHNS, SASEGT. The V end lost 11 bases, the J end lost 3 bases, and 16 bases lay between the germline ends. The CDR3 DNA is TGTGCCGTCGCGAAGACTCTCTACACCGGGGAGCTGTTTTTT. This translates into CAVAKTLYTGELFF.

This clonotype was recorded a few times. V and J are TRBV7-2 and TRBJ1-3; 9 bases are a match to TRBD1. V lost 3 bases, J lost 1 base, and 1 base stayed unmatched. CDR1 and CDR2 (germline): SGHTA, FQGNSA. The CDR3 spans 15 residues. In DNA form, the CDR3 reads TGTGCCAGCAGCTTCGGACAGGGGTCTGGAAACACCATATATTTT. Amino acids: CASSFGQGSGNTIYF.

V is TRBV5-1 and J is TRBJ2-2; the match to TRBD2 covers 15 bases. Looked up from germline, CDR1 is SGHRS and CDR2 is YFSETQ. The CDR3 spans 19 residues. Trimming at V came to 4 bases and at J to 0 bases, leaving 7 bases not matched to a gene. CDR3 protein: CASSTGLAGGTTNTGELFF. The CDR3 nucleotides are TGCGCCAGCAGCACCGGACTAGCGGGAGGGACTACGAACACCGGGGAGCTGTTTTTT.

This clonotype appeared many times. This sequence joins TRBV29-1 and TRBJ2-3; a possible D gene is TRBD1 (5 bases). The V gene lost 0 bases and the J gene lost 3 bases, with 13 bases spanning the gap. Per the germline V gene, CDR1 is SQVTM and CDR2 is ANQGSEA. The CDR3 is made up of 15 amino acids. The CDR3 reads CSVEDQAGSTDTQYF. Written as DNA, the CDR3 is TGCAGCGTTGAAGATCAAGCAGGGTCAACAGATACGCAGTATTTT.

The genes are TRBV21-1 and TRBJ2-4; the table's D call, TRBD1, has no DNA check behind it. TRBV21-1 is listed as a pseudogene. The CDR3 covers 15 residues. The CDR3 nucleotides are TGTGCCAGCAGGCTGGACAGGGACGTCAAAAACATTCAGTACTTC. Its translation: CASRLDRDVKNIQYF.

The V and J genes are TRBV19 and TRBJ2-7, with D perhaps given as TRBD1 or TRBD2 (5 bases each). This CDR3 contains 15 residues. Trimming left V 6 bases short and J 0 bases short, with 15 bases between. CDR1 and CDR2 from the germline V gene are LNHDA and SQIVND (reference sequence). The CDR3 spells CASRSGTGSSYEQYF. The DNA for the CDR3 is TGTGCCAGTAGGTCAGGGACGGGGAGCTCCTACGAGCAGTACTTC.

This clonotype was recorded at least ten times. CDR3: CASSQEGWIPGNTIYF. The CDR3 coding sequence is TGTGCCAGCAGCCAAGAGGGCTGGATCCCCGGAAACACCATATATTTT. The gene calls are TRBV7-6 and TRBJ1-3; no reliable D call. Germline V gene sequence: CDR1 SGHVS, CDR2 FNYEAQ. V was clipped by 5 bases and J by 4 bases, with 18 bases between them. The CDR3 consists of 16 residues.

This clonotype occurred many times. The DNA of the CDR3 is TGCGCCAGCCGGGACAGGGACAATGAGCAGTTCTTC. This codes for CASRDRDNEQFF. This chain uses TRBV5-1 with TRBJ2-1; 9 bases are a match to TRBD1. Per the germline V gene, CDR1 is SGHRS and CDR2 is YFSETQ. V lost 7 bases to trimming and J lost 5 bases; unmatched junction nucleotides: 1. The CDR3 spans 12 residues.